The next 19 T cell receptor beta chains were all read from a single sample in a study of technical replicates of blood from a few donors. This table comes from immunoSEQ multiplex PCR, and its TCRdb copy is limited to in-frame clones, with some not included. The repertoire consists of nearly 80,000 clones, with 85% to 95% occurring once and the leading ten covering 0.37%. Sequencing was carried out using T cells isolated from PBMCs. The receptors stem from a human donor in good health.

The chain carries TRBV9 and TRBJ2-1; TRBD1 might be the D (6 bases). V dropped 6 bases and J dropped 4 bases, with 8 bases sitting between them. CDR1 and CDR2 from the germline V gene are SGDLS and YYNGEE. The CDR3 is 12 residues long. DNA for the CDR3: TGTGCCAGCACCGACAGGTACAATGAGCAGTTCTTC. This gives the protein CASTDRYNEQFF.

This clone appeared a few times. In nucleotides, the CDR3 is TGTGCCAGCAGCTTGTTCGTAACGACATCCCATGAGATCTACGAGCAGTACTTC. Amino acids: CASSLFVTTSHEIYEQYF. This rearrangement joins TRBV5-6 to TRBJ2-7; D ambiguous. The germline V and J ends were trimmed by 1 base and 3 bases, with 23 bases remaining between them. The CDR3 totals 18 residues. In germline, CDR1 is SGHDT, CDR2 YYEEEE.

This chain connects TRBV6-5 to TRBJ1-1; D is unclear. V lost 7 bases and J 0 bases, leaving 9 bases between the germline ends. The length of the CDR3 is 13 residues. CDR1 and CDR2 from the germline V gene are MNHEY and SVGAGI. The CDR3 loop reads CASKRGLNTEAFF. The CDR3 DNA reads TGTGCCAGCAAACGGGGATTGAACACTGAAGCTTTCTTT.

V usage is TRBV10-3 and J usage is TRBJ1-1; 7 nucleotides agree with TRBD1. From germline, CDR1 is ENHRY and CDR2 SYGVKD. V lost 7 bases to trimming and J lost 6 bases; unmatched junction nucleotides: 8. This CDR3 region has 13 residues. Written as DNA, the CDR3 is TGTGCCATCACCCGTGATAGGGGGCCTGAAGCTTTCTTT. As protein: CAITRDRGPEAFF.

The J gene is TRBJ2-3, the V gene TRBV5-1; 12 positions match TRBD2. CDR1 and CDR2 (germline): SGHRS, YFSETQ. The CDR3 spans 17 residues. With 8 bases clipped from V and 1 base from J, the junction kept 11 bases outside the gene matches. The CDR3, as DNA: TGCGCCAGTTCCCCTAGACTAGCGGGAGACGGCACAGATACGCAGTATTTT. It encodes CASSPRLAGDGTDTQYF.

The J gene is TRBJ2-7, the V gene TRBV2, with 9 bases lining up with TRBD2. Trimming cost V 7 bases and J 2 bases; bases outside gene matches: 9. CDR3 size: 15 residues. CDR1 is SNHLY and CDR2 is FYNNEI in the germline V gene. CDR3 region: CASTEEAGGTYEQYF. The DNA for the CDR3 is TGTGCCAGCACCGAGGAGGCGGGAGGGACCTACGAGCAGTACTTC.

This chain links TRBV7-2 with TRBJ2-7, with TRBD2 identical over 9 bases. V trimming: 5 bases; J trimming: 1 base; junction bases outside the gene matches: 3. The CDR3 is 14 amino acids. Germline V CDR1 and CDR2: SGHTA, FQGNSA. CDR3 coding DNA: TGTGCCAGCAGCCCGCTAGCGGGATCCTACGAGCAGTACTTC. Its translation: CASSPLAGSYEQYF.

The chain joins TRBV4-1 to TRBJ2-7; D possibly corresponds to TRBD2 (7 bases). The germline V and J ends were trimmed by 0 bases and 1 base, with 16 bases remaining between them. The CDR3 is made up of 17 amino acids. Germline CDR1 MGHRA, CDR2 YSYEKL. The CDR3 region is CASSQDLEGGGSYEQYF. CDR3 nucleotide sequence: TGCGCCAGCAGCCAAGATCTTGAGGGAGGGGGGTCCTACGAGCAGTACTTC.

The chain uses TRBV4-1 and TRBJ2-7; D perhaps matches TRBD2 (5 bases). The germline gives CDR1 MGHRA, CDR2 YSYEKL. V lost 1 base, J lost 8 bases, and 12 bases lay in between. This CDR3 is built from 13 residues. The DNA of the CDR3 is TGCGCCAGCAGCCAAGTTTCGAGGGAACAGCAGTACTTC. Translated: CASSQVSREQQYF.

CDR3 protein: CASSVGDRGFAEAFF. DNA for the CDR3: TGTGCCAGCAGTGTGGGGGACAGGGGTTTCGCTGAAGCTTTCTTT. The chain links TRBV2 to TRBJ1-1; 10 nucleotides match TRBD1. The CDR3 has 15 residues. Per the germline V gene, CDR1 is SNHLY and CDR2 is FYNNEI. V lost 4 bases to trimming and J lost 6 bases; unmatched junction nucleotides: 8.

The V and J genes are TRBV28 and TRBJ2-3; possibly TRBD2 for D (6 bases). Germline V gene data show CDR1 as MDHEN and CDR2 as SYDVKM. The CDR3 is 12 amino acids. V gave up 10 bases and J gave up 6 bases, with 14 bases separating them. The CDR3 region has the DNA TGTGCCACTAACCTCGGAGGGGATACGCAGTATTTT. Protein product: CATNLGGDTQYF.

The chain recombines TRBV28 with TRBJ1-1, with D unresolved. The CDR3 covers 15 residues. Germline V gives CDR1 MDHEN, CDR2 SYDVKM. Trimming removed 3 bases at V and 5 bases at J, with 16 bases between. CDR3 amino acids: CASSLDETMRTEAFF. The CDR3 nucleotides are TGTGCCAGCAGTTTGGATGAGACAATGAGAACTGAAGCTTTCTTT. Full variable domain (missing parts from reference TRBV28 and TRBJ1-1): DVKVTQSSRYLVKRTGEKVFLECVQDMDHENMFWYRQDPGLGLRLIYFSYDVKMKEKGDIPEGYSVSREKKERFSLILESASTNQTSMYLCASSLDETMRTEAFFGQGTRLTVV.

The chain joins TRBV5-3 to TRBJ2-1; 7 positions agree with TRBD2. TRBV5-3 is labeled an ORF, and its function is uncertain. V lost 5 bases, J lost 8 bases, and 13 bases stayed unmatched. The CDR3 runs 15 residues. CDR3: CARSFPAGRADEQFF. Written as DNA, the CDR3 is TGTGCCAGAAGTTTCCCAGCGGGGCGGGCGGATGAGCAGTTCTTC.

The chain is built from TRBV29-1 and TRBJ1-1, with unresolved D. This CDR3 is built from 10 residues. Germline lookup yields CDR1 SQVTM and CDR2 ANQGSEA. Trimming removed 1 base at V and 12 bases at J, with 9 bases between. The chain's CDR3 is CSVEVGEPFF. The CDR3 DNA sequence: TGCAGCGTTGAAGTTGGAGAACCTTTCTTT.

The V gene is TRBV5-1, the J gene TRBJ1-1; TRBD1 might be the D (5 bases). The germline V gene has CDR1 SGHRS and CDR2 YFSETQ. The CDR3 has 15 amino acids. The V end was cut by 4 bases, the J end by 3 bases, with 16 bases between. The CDR3: CASSPERDLDTEAFF. The CDR3 DNA reads TGCGCCAGCAGCCCCGAACGGGACTTGGACACTGAAGCTTTCTTT. Variable domain in full (rest from reference TRBV5-1 and TRBJ1-1): KAGVTQTPRYLIKTRGQQVTLSCSPISGHRSVSWYQQTPGQGLQFLFEYFSETQRNKGNFPGRFSGRQFSNSRSEMNVSTLELGDSALYLCASSPERDLDTEAFFGQGTRLTVV.

The chain has TRBV7-6 and TRBJ2-6; 7 positions agree with TRBD2. The germline gives CDR1 SGHVS, CDR2 FNYEAQ. V was clipped by 2 bases and J by 2 bases; unmatched bases: 3. This CDR3 spans 16 amino acids. CDR3 region: CASSLLGGAGANVLTF. DNA of the CDR3: TGTGCCAGCAGCTTATTGGGAGGGGCTGGGGCCAACGTCCTGACTTTC.

The chain links TRBV6-5 to TRBJ2-7; tentative D call: TRBD2 (5 bases). Germline V CDR1 and CDR2: MNHEY, SVGAGI. The CDR3 runs 14 residues. Trimming took off 4 bases at V and 4 bases at J, with 14 bases between the two ends. CDR3 region: CASSSGEGTYEQYF. The CDR3 region has the DNA TGTGCCAGCAGTTCTGGAGAGGGTACGTACGAGCAGTACTTC.

DNA for the CDR3: TGTGCCAGCAGTGGTATAGGAGGTCCAGTGGGTGAGCAGTACTTC. It codes for CASSGIGGPVGEQYF. The chain joins TRBV2 to TRBJ2-7; a possible D gene is TRBD2 (5 bases). CDR3 length: 15 amino acids. Germline V gives CDR1 SNHLY, CDR2 FYNNEI. The V end lost 4 bases, the J end lost 7 bases, and 20 bases lay between the germline ends.

V gene TRBV30 combines with J gene TRBJ1-4; TRBD1 agrees at 9 bases. Per germline, CDR1 GTSNPN and CDR2 SVGIG (reference sequence). The CDR3 has 18 amino acids. J gave up 7 bases and V 2 bases, and 17 bases lay outside the gene matches. This CDR3 is CAWSPKPGQGFGGEKLFF. CDR3 in DNA: TGTGCCTGGAGTCCTAAACCGGGACAGGGTTTCGGGGGTGAAAAACTGTTTTTT. Drawing the rest from reference TRBV30 and TRBJ1-4, the complete variable domain is SQTIHQWPATLVQPVGSPLSLECTVEGTSNPNLYWYRQAAGRGLQLLFYSVGIGQISSEVPQNLSASRPQDRQFILSSKKLLLSDSGFYLCAWSPKPGQGFGGEKLFFGSGTQLSVL.